These 9 T cell receptor beta chains came from one sample sequenced in a study of shared clonotypes between healthy human individuals. Clones were read by immunoSEQ multiplex PCR, and TCRdb kept only the in-frame ones, dropping some. The sample holds approximately 640,000 clones, approximately 79% seen once. Material: memory CD4+ T cells sorted from blood. Subset of the sample: CD45RA-negative fraction. The receptors originated from a woman aged 30 to 39 in good health.

This clone has just a few counts. The same CDR3 can be traced to other DNA sequences in this sample. The chain uses TRBV5-1 and TRBJ2-1, with 8 bases identical to TRBD2. This CDR3 is 15 amino acids long. Germline CDR1 is SGHRS and CDR2 is YFSETQ. The junction had 3 bases not matched to a gene; V was cut back by 0 bases and J by 4 bases. CDR3 DNA sequence: TGCGCCAGCAGCTTGGACAGCGGGGGATACAATGAGCAGTTCTTC. Protein sequence: CASSLDSGGYNEQFF.

The gene calls are TRBV2 and TRBJ2-7, with TRBD2 matching 8 bases. CDR1 and CDR2 (germline): SNHLY, FYNNEI. This CDR3 is built from 14 residues. The J segment lost 6 bases and the V segment lost 6 bases, leaving 10 bases of the junction unmatched. The CDR3 here is CASRAGTSVTEQYF. The CDR3 DNA reads as TGTGCCAGCAGAGCCGGGACTAGTGTAACCGAGCAGTACTTC. Full variable domain (outside the CDR3, taken from reference TRBV2 and TRBJ2-7): EPEVTQTPSHQVTQMGQEVILRCVPISNHLYFYWYRQILGQKVEFLVSFYNNEISEKSEIFDDQFSVERPDGSNFTLKIRSTKLEDSAMYFCASRAGTSVTEQYFGPGTRLTVT.

The chain recombines TRBV15 with TRBJ2-7, with 9 bases that match TRBD2. CDR1 and CDR2 (germline): LNHNV, YYDKDF (reference sequence). The length of the CDR3 is 16 residues. J lost 5 bases, V lost 0 bases, and 8 bases had no gene match. The CDR3 coding sequence is TGTGCCACCAGCAGAGATTCTAGCGGGAAGACTAACGAGCAGTACTTC. Translated, it gives CATSRDSSGKTNEQYF.

The chain combines TRBV11-2 with TRBJ2-1; 11 bases are shared with TRBD2. Germline trimming cut 3 bases from V and 10 bases from J; bases unmatched to any gene: 11. Germline values: CDR1 SGHAT, CDR2 FQNNGV. CDR3 length equals 16 residues. As DNA, the CDR3 is TGTGCCAGCAGCTTGAGTTTAGCGGGAGGGAGTGCGGAGCAGTTCTTC. It encodes CASSLSLAGGSAEQFF.

The genes are TRBV18 and TRBJ1-3; the match to TRBD1 covers 9 bases. The germline V gene has CDR1 KGHSH and CDR2 LQKENI. The CDR3 contains 17 residues. Trimming cost V 6 bases and J 0 bases; bases outside gene matches: 9. DNA of the CDR3: TGTGCCAGCTCGGATCGACAGGGGGGCTTCTCTGGAAACACCATATATTTT. It codes for CASSDRQGGFSGNTIYF.

This clone has at least ten counts. V is TRBV6-5 and J is TRBJ1-2, with TRBD1 matching over 9 bases. The CDR3 consists of 14 residues. Germline values: CDR1 MNHEY, CDR2 SVGAGI. Losses at the gene ends were 5 bases for V and 8 bases for J; bases not matched to a gene: 9. Written as DNA, the CDR3 is TGTGCCAGCAGTACGGGACAGGGAAGGGAGGGCTACACCTTC. Translation: CASSTGQGREGYTF.

This clone came up a few times. V and J are TRBV11-3 and TRBJ2-7; unclear D gene. From germline, CDR1 is SGHNT and CDR2 YENEEA. This CDR3 is built from 11 residues. Trimming removed 5 bases at V and 7 bases at J, with 9 bases between. The CDR3 loop is CASSLVREQYF. In DNA, the CDR3 is TGTGCCAGCAGCCTGGTGCGGGAGCAGTACTTC.

This chain uses TRBV25-1 with TRBJ2-1; D perhaps matches TRBD2 (5 bases). The germline CDR1 and CDR2 sequences are MGHDK and SYGVNS. The CDR3 is 15 amino acids. The V end was cut by 3 bases, the J end by 3 bases, with 12 bases between. The CDR3 nucleotides are TGTGCCAGCAGTGATCCAGGAGGTGACTACAATGAGCAGTTCTTC. It is translated as CASSDPGGDYNEQFF. Based on the CDR3 plus reference TRBV25-1 and TRBJ2-1, the full variable domain is EADIYQTPRYLVIGTGKKITLECSQTMGHDKMYWYQQDPGMELHLIHYSYGVNSTEKGDLSSESTVSRIRTEHFPLTLESARPSHTSQYLCASSDPGGDYNEQFFGPGTRLTVL.

V usage is TRBV30 and J usage is TRBJ2-5; D remains unclear. Germline assignment: CDR1 GTSNPN and CDR2 SVGIG (reference sequence). V dropped 4 bases and J dropped 7 bases, with 10 bases sitting between them. CDR3 length equals 11 residues. The CDR3 sequence is CAWTYGRTQYF. The DNA of the CDR3 is TGTGCCTGGACCTATGGGCGGACCCAGTACTTC. Full variable domain (outside the CDR3, taken from reference TRBV30 and TRBJ2-5): SQTIHQWPATLVQPVGSPLSLECTVEGTSNPNLYWYRQAAGRGLQLLFYSVGIGQISSEVPQNLSASRPQDRQFILSSKKLLLSDSGFYLCAWTYGRTQYFGPGTRLLVL.